A selection of T cell receptor beta chains follows, all from one sample in a study of CD8+ T cells in alopecia areata. The table came from immunoSEQ multiplex PCR; TCRdb's copy has only in-frame clones and leaves some out. The sample lists about 76,000 clones; around 65% were seen once. Sequencing used CD8+ T cells sorted from blood, obtained at week 24, from a patient treated with tofacitinib. All receptors derive from a human donor with alopecia areata. Both conserved end residues are part of each CDR3. A D gene is named only where the DNA matches it firmly. Clone size is given for some rows only: seen once, a few or many times, or a class if the clone is expanded.

abundance: NA; j_gene: TRBJ1-2; v_gene: TRBV2; len: 15; d_gene: NA; CDR3aa: CASSETPPGSSGYTF; CDR3nt: TGTGCCAGCAGTGAAACCCCTCCAGGGTCTAGTGGCTACACCTTC
abundance: NA; j_gene: TRBJ2-7; v_gene: TRBV7-2; len: 16; d_gene: TRBD2; CDR3aa: CASSPSTSGIPYEQYF; CDR3nt: TGTGCCAGCAGCCCGTCGACTAGCGGGATTCCCTACGAGCAGTACTTC
abundance: NA; j_gene: TRBJ1-1; v_gene: TRBV2; len: 13; d_gene: NA; CDR3aa: CASRGHMNTEAFF; CDR3nt: TGTGCCAGCAGAGGACACATGAACACTGAAGCTTTCTTT
abundance: NA; j_gene: TRBJ1-1; v_gene: TRBV15; len: 15; d_gene: NA; CDR3aa: CATSRDTLMNTEAFF; CDR3nt: TGTGCCACCAGCAGAGATACCCTTATGAACACTGAAGCTTTCTTT
abundance: NA; j_gene: TRBJ2-7; v_gene: TRBV13; len: 14; d_gene: NA; CDR3aa: CASSLEQGSDEQYF; CDR3nt: TGTGCCAGCAGCTTGGAACAGGGAAGCGACGAGCAGTACTTC
abundance: NA; j_gene: TRBJ1-5; v_gene: TRBV30; len: 14; d_gene: NA; CDR3aa: CAWSKGISNQPQHF; CDR3nt: TGTGCCTGGAGTAAGGGAATAAGCAATCAGCCCCAGCATTTT
abundance: NA; j_gene: TRBJ2-5; v_gene: TRBV2; len: 15; d_gene: NA; CDR3aa: CASSEFQGGQETQYF; CDR3nt: TGTGCCAGCAGTGAGTTCCAGGGGGGCCAAGAGACCCAGTACTTC
abundance: few; j_gene: TRBJ2-6; v_gene: TRBV19; len: 16; d_gene: NA; CDR3aa: CASSIESISGANVLTF; CDR3nt: TGTGCCAGTAGTATAGAGTCTATTTCTGGGGCCAACGTCCTGACTTTC
abundance: medium-sized; j_gene: TRBJ2-1; v_gene: TRBV6-5; len: 13; d_gene: TRBD1; CDR3aa: CASMTGGSNEQFF; CDR3nt: TGTGCCAGCATGACAGGGGGAAGCAATGAGCAGTTCTTC
abundance: NA; j_gene: TRBJ1-2; v_gene: TRBV27; len: 13; d_gene: NA; CDR3aa: CASSQWPNYGYTF; CDR3nt: TGTGCCAGCAGTCAATGGCCAAACTATGGCTACACCTTC
abundance: NA; j_gene: TRBJ2-7; v_gene: TRBV29-1; len: 13; d_gene: NA; CDR3aa: CSVEEGQYYEQYF; CDR3nt: TGCAGCGTTGAGGAGGGTCAGTACTACGAGCAGTACTTC
abundance: NA; j_gene: TRBJ2-7; v_gene: TRBV21-1; len: 20; d_gene: NA; CDR3aa: CASSNFWGRSRSFQGYEQYF; CDR3nt: TGTGCCAGCAGCAATTTCTGGGGGCGCTCACGATCATTTCAGGGGTACGAGCAGTACTTC
abundance: NA; j_gene: TRBJ1-2; v_gene: TRBV5-1; len: 13; d_gene: NA; CDR3aa: CASSFPGWDGYTF; CDR3nt: TGCGCCAGCAGCTTTCCGGGGTGGGATGGCTACACCTTC